This T cell receptor beta chain was sequenced for a study of T cells expressing NK-cell markers. One entry per CDR3 protein, without DNA, is what TCRdb gives after re-calling the 5' RACE reads. The sample totals 160,000 or so distinct CDR3 sequences; its top ten clones hold approximately 17%. CDR3 length: 14 residues. Germline loops: CDR1 SGHTA, CDR2 FQGTGA. Sequencing was carried out using blood T cells: a sorted CD56 or NKG2C T cell subset, CD4+ or CD8+ T cells, or bulk PBMC T cells (not recorded which). The receptor's source is a woman aged 18-70 years in good health. The chain employs TRBV7-3 and TRBJ2-2. The CDR3 spells CASSLTFSTGELFF.